The clone carrying this TCR beta chain was observed a single time. The target antigen is unknown. V lost 1 base, J lost 0 bases, and 19 bases lay in between. CDR1 is SGHDT and CDR2 is YYEEEE in the germline V gene. The CDR3 has 18 amino acids. This sample is part of a study of cytomegalovirus exposure and HLA in healthy donors. Study overall: Roughly four fifths of around 390 genotyped donors fell in the Caucasian-associated ancestry cluster.

Findings and limits, study-wide: Researchers reported in a later analysis that a missense DCLRE1C variant was tied to TCR beta V- and J-gene trimming. TCR beta sequences numbering more than 15,000 were associated with HLA alleles at 0.05 false discovery rate in a later analysis. Most TCRs appeared rarely, but some public TCRs recurred in many donors.

Primers included in the PCR were 60 Vbeta and 13 Jbeta primers. The protocol was immunoSEQ multiplex PCR, while the TCRdb copy is restricted to in-frame clones and leaves out a portion. This table holds around 150,000 clones, approximately 83% found once. The chain combines TRBV5-6 with TRBJ1-2, with a possible D match to TRBD1 (5 bases). The sequenced sample was PBMCs. The clonotype was recovered from a man aged 18 to 30 in good health and CMV-seropositive. CDR3 sequence reads: CASSLKTARNHPNYGYTF. The CDR3 coding sequence is TGTGCCAGCAGCTTGAAGACAGCTCGGAACCACCCTAACTATGGCTACACCTTC.